This T cell receptor (beta chain) was captured by sequencing in a study of blood T cell repertoires in COVID-19. Profiling relied on immunoSEQ multiplex PCR, and the TCRdb table lists in-frame clones only, not all of them. The table shows about 150,000 clones, with around 80% occurring only once. Germline CDR1 reads MNHNY; CDR2 reads SVGAGI (reference sequence). This CDR3 is built from 11 residues. Trimming removed 7 bases at V and 11 bases at J, with 14 bases between. Sequenced sample: peripheral blood. This chain connects TRBV6-6 to TRBJ1-1; the D gene is possibly TRBD1 (6 bases). This clonotype was obtained from a man in his 60s with acute or convalescent COVID-19. The CDR3 coding sequence is TGTGCCAGCATACAGGGTACCTTGGCTTTCTTT. It yields the protein CASIQGTLAFF.